This T cell receptor beta chain was sequenced during a study of blood T cell repertoires in COVID-19. Study context: From T cells, B-cell-depleted T cells, or PBMCs came the material, which was cDNA or gDNA.

The table lists this clone with a count of one. Individuals drawn from 24 US areas were roughly 18 to 100 years old. For recovered donors of Cohort 3, there were two negative PCRs, clearance, or symptom resolution. Original handling: Scientists estimated how many nucleated cells there were by amplifying reference gene primers. Using immunoSEQ multiplex PCR, the repertoire was profiled, and TCRdb retains in-frame clones only, with some absent. V and J calls and clone size follow that table, whereas D and trimming were derived from the DNA. The table shows roughly 300,000 clones, with around 90% occurring only once. The CDR3 extends over 12 amino acids. CDR1 and CDR2 from the germline V gene are LNHDA and SQIVND (reference sequence). V lost 4 bases and J lost 5, with 8 bases in between.

The TCR originated in a woman between 25 and 40 years old who had recovered from COVID-19. The V and J genes are TRBV19 and TRBJ2-5, with D unresolved. The sequencing sample was made of PBMCs or T cells enriched from blood (not recorded which). In nucleotides, the CDR3 is TGTGCCAGTAGTAACAGCCGGGAGACCCAGTACTTC. Translating gives CASSNSRETQYF.